Below are 17 T cell receptor beta chains sequenced from a single sample in a study of T cell responses to AZD1222 COVID-19 vaccine. Sequenced by immunoSEQ multiplex PCR; TCRdb stores in-frame clones only, minus some. The data hold about 150,000 clones, with approximately 90% observed a single time. The sample in question was peripheral blood, obtained on day 0 of AZD1222 vaccination. The receptors come from an adult in good health.

The chain links TRBV24-1 to TRBJ1-5; 7 bases match TRBD1. The trim removed 2 bases at V and 3 bases at J, leaving 9 bases unmatched. Germline CDR1 and CDR2: KGHDR and SFDVKD. This CDR3 comprises 17 residues. CDR3 nucleotide sequence: TGTGCCACCAGTGATTCCCAGGGGGTTGTATTCAATCAGCCCCAGCATTTT. Its protein product is CATSDSQGVVFNQPQHF.

The V gene is TRBV27, the J gene TRBJ2-7; D unresolved. The V gene lost 5 bases and the J gene lost 10 bases, with 24 bases spanning the gap. Germline V gives CDR1 MNHEY, CDR2 SMNVEV (reference sequence). The CDR3 is 15 residues long. The CDR3 DNA reads as TGTGCCAGCAGTCCCACCCCCCCGCCGGGCCCGCCCCAGTACTTC. Translating it yields CASSPTPPPGPPQYF.

Written as DNA, the CDR3 is TGTGCCAGTAGTACCCCCTCCGACAGGGGGATCACCGGGGAGCTGTTTTTT. Residues: CASSTPSDRGITGELFF. The chain joins TRBV19 to TRBJ2-2; 9 bases align to TRBD1. Germline V gene lookup returns CDR1 LNHDA and CDR2 SQIVND (reference sequence). This CDR3 is 17 amino acids long. V was clipped by 4 bases and J by 4 bases; unmatched bases: 10.

The chain carries TRBV30 and TRBJ2-3; possibly TRBD1 for D (5 bases). The CDR3 is made up of 15 amino acids. Germline V gene sequence: CDR1 GTSNPN, CDR2 SVGIG (reference sequence). With 5 bases removed from V and 1 base from J, the gap between germline ends came to 16 bases. The CDR3 protein is CAWDLTGHGTDTQYF. The CDR3 bases are TGTGCCTGGGATCTAACAGGTCACGGCACAGATACGCAGTATTTT.

The chain is built from TRBV15 and TRBJ2-7; D is ambiguous. This CDR3 region has 12 residues. V gave up 5 bases and J gave up 3 bases, with 8 bases separating them. Germline V gene lookup returns CDR1 LNHNV and CDR2 YYDKDF (reference sequence). CDR3 in amino acids: CATSVQHYEQYF. CDR3 coding DNA: TGTGCCACCAGCGTTCAACACTACGAGCAGTACTTC.

The rearrangement links TRBV6-5 to TRBJ1-4, with D hard to call. The CDR3 runs 15 residues. Germline values: CDR1 MNHEY, CDR2 SVGAGI. V was clipped by 2 bases and J by 5 bases, with 12 bases between them. This CDR3 is CASSYDAGWNEKLFF. The CDR3 nucleotides read TGTGCCAGCAGTTACGATGCAGGCTGGAATGAAAAACTGTTTTTT.

The chain combines TRBV11-2 with TRBJ2-1; 12 bases align to TRBD2. CDR1 and CDR2 from the germline V gene are SGHAT and FQNNGV. This CDR3 is 16 amino acids long. V shed 4 bases, J shed 7 bases, and the junction held 8 bases outside the gene matches. The CDR3, as DNA: TGTGCCAGCAGCTCCGGACTAGCGGGAACGGGTAATGAGCAGTTCTTC. Protein sequence: CASSSGLAGTGNEQFF.

The rearrangement uses TRBV9 and TRBJ1-4; TRBD1 matches at 10 bases. The germline CDR1 and CDR2 sequences are SGDLS and YYNGEE. Losses at the gene ends were 3 bases for V and 0 bases for J; bases not matched to a gene: 2. This CDR3 has 16 residues. The CDR3 spells CASSAGTGATNEKLFF. The CDR3 DNA reads TGTGCCAGCAGCGCCGGGACAGGGGCAACTAATGAAAAACTGTTTTTT.

The chain carries TRBV15 and TRBJ2-3; D is possibly TRBD1 (6 bases). V dropped 3 bases and J dropped 1 base, with 8 bases sitting between them. Per the germline V gene, CDR1 is LNHNV and CDR2 is YYDKDF (reference sequence). The CDR3 totals 14 residues. The chain's CDR3 is CATSRRTGTDTQYF. CDR3 nucleotide sequence: TGTGCCACCAGCAGGAGGACAGGCACAGATACGCAGTATTTT.

The V and J genes are TRBV3-1 (or the pseudogene TRBV3-2) and TRBJ1-1; D is ambiguous. V was trimmed by 1 base and J by 7 bases, leaving 13 bases between them. From germline, CDR1 is LGHDT and CDR2 YNNKEL (reference sequence). The CDR3 is made up of 14 amino acids. CDR3 coding DNA: TGTGCCAGCAGCCAAGGGGGAGACGGCTTTGAAGCTTTCTTT. Translating it yields CASSQGGDGFEAFF.

The V call is TRBV5-1, the J call TRBJ1-6; 9 nucleotides match TRBD1. Germline V gene sequence: CDR1 SGHRS, CDR2 YFSETQ. Trimming at V came to 0 bases and at J to 9 bases, leaving 13 bases not matched to a gene. The CDR3 sequence is 18 residues long. Written as DNA, the CDR3 is TGCGCCAGCAGCTTGGCCATTTATGACGGGACAGGGAGTTCACCCCTCCACTTT. Its protein is CASSLAIYDGTGSSPLHF.

The chain has TRBV6-5 and TRBJ1-3, with a weak D call TRBD1 (6 bases). The V end lost 10 bases, the J end lost 0 bases, and 10 bases lay between the germline ends. This CDR3 spans 13 amino acids. In germline, CDR1 is MNHEY, CDR2 SVGAGI. Here the CDR3 DNA reads TGTGCCACCCTGGACAGCTCTGGAAACACCATATATTTT. The encoded protein is CATLDSSGNTIYF.

This chain connects TRBV10-1 to TRBJ1-2, with TRBD1 as a possible D gene (5 bases). V lost 0 bases and J 2 bases, leaving 7 bases between the germline ends. The CDR3 sequence is 14 residues long. CDR1 WNHNN and CDR2 SYGVQD come from the germline V gene (reference sequence). CDR3 sequence: CASSESNRNYGYTF. The CDR3 DNA reads TGCGCCAGCAGTGAGTCAAACAGGAACTATGGCTACACCTTC.

V and J are TRBV6-4 and TRBJ2-1; 12 nucleotides align to TRBD2. Unmatched junction bases numbered 6, after V lost 8 bases and J lost 4 bases. This CDR3 is built from 15 residues. CDR1 is MRHNA and CDR2 is SNTAGT in the germline V gene. This CDR3 is CASGGGLAGYNEQFF. The CDR3 bases are TGTGCCAGCGGGGGGGGACTAGCGGGTTACAATGAGCAGTTCTTC.

The chain employs TRBV28 and TRBJ2-2; 8 bases line up with TRBD1. The CDR3 is 19 amino acids. The V gene end was trimmed by 5 bases and the J gene end by 4 bases; junction bases not matched to a gene: 18. Germline-derived CDR1 and CDR2 are MDHEN and SYDVKM. The CDR3 DNA follows: TGTGCCAGCAGTCCTTCCGCGGGGTCCGGGACAGGTCTCACCGGGGAGCTGTTTTTT. This translates into CASSPSAGSGTGLTGELFF.

CDR3 loop: CASSFNPRAINEKLFF. DNA for the CDR3: TGTGCCAGCAGTTTTAACCCCAGGGCAATTAATGAAAAACTGTTTTTT. This chain connects TRBV28 to TRBJ1-4, with D tentatively TRBD1 (5 bases). V gave up 3 bases and J gave up 4 bases, with 15 bases separating them. CDR3 size: 16 residues. Germline loops: CDR1 MDHEN, CDR2 SYDVKM.

V and J are TRBV28 and TRBJ2-1; D possibly matches TRBD1 or TRBD2 (5 bases each). The CDR3 is made up of 15 amino acids. CDR1 is MDHEN, CDR2 SYDVKM, per germline. V lost 5 bases, J lost 6 bases, and 17 bases lay in between. CDR3 amino acids: CASSAPGPGPNEQFF. CDR3 DNA: TGTGCCAGCAGTGCCCCGGGACCAGGGCCCAATGAGCAGTTCTTC. Full variable domain (missing parts from reference TRBV28 and TRBJ2-1): DVKVTQSSRYLVKRTGEKVFLECVQDMDHENMFWYRQDPGLGLRLIYFSYDVKMKEKGDIPEGYSVSREKKERFSLILESASTNQTSMYLCASSAPGPGPNEQFFGPGTRLTVL.